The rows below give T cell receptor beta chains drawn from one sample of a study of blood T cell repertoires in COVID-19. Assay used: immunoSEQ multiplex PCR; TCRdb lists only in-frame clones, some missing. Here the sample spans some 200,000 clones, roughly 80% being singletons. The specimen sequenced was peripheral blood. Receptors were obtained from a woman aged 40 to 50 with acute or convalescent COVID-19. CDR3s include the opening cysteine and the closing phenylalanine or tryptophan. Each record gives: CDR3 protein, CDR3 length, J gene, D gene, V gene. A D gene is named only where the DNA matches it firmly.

CDR3: CASRDRSFLAFF
length: 12
J: TRBJ1-1
D: TRBD1
V: TRBV28

CDR3: CASSLRGGNLLNTGELFF
length: 18
J: TRBJ2-2
D: .
V: TRBV4-1

CDR3: CASSFQDRNNEQFF
length: 14
J: TRBJ2-1
D: TRBD1
V: TRBV5-1

CDR3: CASSLPGQVNTEAFF
length: 15
J: TRBJ1-1
D: TRBD1
V: TRBV28

CDR3: CSASWGQDTQYF
length: 12
J: TRBJ2-3
D: .
V: TRBV29-1

CDR3: CASSFGTEPYEQYF
length: 14
J: TRBJ2-7
D: .
V: TRBV6-5

CDR3: CASSLAGNNSPLHF
length: 14
J: TRBJ1-6
D: .
V: TRBV13

CDR3: CASSFSGGAGTDTQYF
length: 16
J: TRBJ2-3
D: TRBD2
V: TRBV4-2

CDR3: CASSPQQGVPLHF
length: 13
J: TRBJ1-6
D: .
V: TRBV6-5

CDR3: CASSRRDSSGNTIYF
length: 15
J: TRBJ1-3
D: TRBD1
V: TRBV4-1

CDR3: CASSGRGAADTQYF
length: 14
J: TRBJ2-3
D: .
V: TRBV4-2

CDR3: CASSGTRVETQYF
length: 13
J: TRBJ2-5
D: TRBD2
V: TRBV5-4

CDR3: CASSLRETYEQYF
length: 13
J: TRBJ2-7
D: .
V: TRBV18

CDR3: CASSLFLGWNEQFF
length: 14
J: TRBJ2-1
D: .
V: TRBV4-1

CDR3: CASSQPPSWRGDSEAFF
length: 17
J: TRBJ1-1
D: .
V: TRBV4-1

CDR3: CATSDLGAYNEQFF
length: 14
J: TRBJ2-1
D: .
V: TRBV24-1

CDR3: CASSSSYNSPLHF
length: 13
J: TRBJ1-6
D: .
V: TRBV18

CDR3: CASRKGGQELSPLHF
length: 15
J: TRBJ1-6
D: TRBD1
V: TRBV7-9

CDR3: CASSSYRAAGNTIYF
length: 15
J: TRBJ1-3
D: .
V: TRBV5-4

CDR3: CAWTKESGRGNEQFF
length: 15
J: TRBJ2-1
D: TRBD2
V: TRBV30

CDR3: CATARGRELFF
length: 11
J: TRBJ2-2
D: .
V: TRBV6-5

CDR3: CASSLPGTRGKFF
length: 13
J: TRBJ2-1
D: TRBD2
V: TRBV28

CDR3: CASSFVTKEAFF
length: 12
J: TRBJ1-1
D: .
V: TRBV12-3/TRBV12-4

CDR3: CASSAGLSYEQYF
length: 13
J: TRBJ2-7
D: .
V: TRBV7-6

CDR3: CASEGLNTGELFF
length: 13
J: TRBJ2-2
D: .
V: TRBV6-5

CDR3: CASSPGGSGRSNEQFF
length: 16
J: TRBJ2-1
D: TRBD2
V: TRBV5-4

CDR3: CASDRAYDEQYF
length: 12
J: TRBJ2-7
D: TRBD1
V: TRBV6-5

CDR3: CAISEGRTGRGNQPQHF
length: 17
J: TRBJ1-5
D: TRBD1
V: TRBV10-3

CDR3: CATSDRILPHNNEQFF
length: 16
J: TRBJ2-1
D: .
V: TRBV24-1

CDR3: CASSALAGGLDEQFF
length: 15
J: TRBJ2-1
D: TRBD2
V: TRBV5-1

CDR3: CASTEYRQGQGGGYTF
length: 16
J: TRBJ1-2
D: TRBD1
V: TRBV2

CDR3: CASSGQGAPGNTIYF
length: 15
J: TRBJ1-3
D: TRBD1
V: TRBV10-1

CDR3: CASSPGRADYNEQFF
length: 15
J: TRBJ2-1
D: TRBD2
V: TRBV7-2

CDR3: CASTLRGTTNTEAFF
length: 15
J: TRBJ1-1
D: .
V: TRBV6-5

CDR3: CASSLAGGFYNEQFF
length: 15
J: TRBJ2-1
D: TRBD2
V: TRBV5-4

CDR3: CASSRTDYTDTQYF
length: 14
J: TRBJ2-3
D: .
V: TRBV6-2/TRBV6-3

CDR3: CASSHGGAYNEQFF
length: 14
J: TRBJ2-1
D: TRBD2
V: TRBV7-9

CDR3: CASSKGGASVGHTF
length: 14
J: TRBJ1-2
D: TRBD1
V: TRBV10-2

CDR3: CASSQVRVWNTEAFF
length: 15
J: TRBJ1-1
D: .
V: TRBV3-1/TRBV3-2

CDR3: CASSWQGQYFNEQFF
length: 15
J: TRBJ2-1
D: TRBD1
V: TRBV5-1

CDR3: CASSFHRSYNSPLHF
length: 15
J: TRBJ1-6
D: .
V: TRBV27

CDR3: CASRGGTTDEQFF
length: 13
J: TRBJ2-1
D: .
V: TRBV4-1

CDR3: CASSLLPSGSYEQYF
length: 15
J: TRBJ2-7
D: TRBD2
V: TRBV7-2

CDR3: CASSPTGQGRETQYF
length: 15
J: TRBJ2-5
D: TRBD1
V: TRBV27

CDR3: CASSLAGTGNHEQYF
length: 15
J: TRBJ2-7
D: TRBD1
V: TRBV7-7

CDR3: CASSPASAGRRRELFF
length: 16
J: TRBJ2-2
D: .
V: TRBV7-9

CDR3: CASSLYVQGGEQYF
length: 14
J: TRBJ2-7
D: .
V: TRBV27

CDR3: CASSAGSMASGSEQYF
length: 16
J: TRBJ2-7
D: TRBD2
V: TRBV9

CDR3: CASSSMQGFQETQYF
length: 15
J: TRBJ2-5
D: .
V: TRBV7-8

CDR3: CAWSYRDNSPLHF
length: 13
J: TRBJ1-6
D: .
V: TRBV30

CDR3: CASSPGGGRAYSRNYEQYF
length: 19
J: TRBJ2-7
D: .
V: TRBV4-1

CDR3: CASSSPGPAGNTIYF
length: 15
J: TRBJ1-3
D: .
V: TRBV19

CDR3: CASSLNGGYNEQFF
length: 14
J: TRBJ2-1
D: .
V: TRBV5-4

CDR3: CASSSRTAAPGGLFF
length: 15
J: TRBJ1-4
D: .
V: TRBV7-6

CDR3: CATSGERELYNEQFF
length: 15
J: TRBJ2-1
D: .
V: TRBV3-1/TRBV3-2